A selection of T cell receptor beta chains follows, all from one sample in a study of blood T cell repertoires in COVID-19. Only in-frame clones appear in the TCRdb table, and some are missing; sequencing was by immunoSEQ multiplex PCR. The data contain roughly 250,000 clones, around 85% of them seen just once; the ten biggest clones take up 3% to 4%. Input material: peripheral blood. Receptor source: a woman aged 40 to 49 with active or convalescent COVID-19. Both conserved end residues are part of each CDR3. Fields, in order: CDR3 protein, CDR3 DNA, D gene, clone size, J gene, V gene. A D gene is named only where the DNA matches it firmly. Clone size is given for some rows only: seen once, a few or many times, or a class if the clone is expanded.

CDR3: CASSQGVTGGQPQHF; DNA: TGTGCCAGCAGCCAGGGGGTGACAGGGGGGCAGCCCCAGCATTTT; D: TRBD1; size: .; J: TRBJ1-5; V: TRBV3-1/TRBV3-2
CDR3: CASSRSSRTDTQYF; DNA: TGTGCCAGCAGTCGAAGTAGCCGCACAGATACGCAGTATTTT; D: .; size: .; J: TRBJ2-3; V: TRBV6-2/TRBV6-3
CDR3: CASSQGRNTIYF; DNA: TGCGCCAGCAGCCAAGGGCGGAACACCATATATTTT; D: .; size: many; J: TRBJ1-3; V: TRBV4-1
CDR3: CASSRDGELFF; DNA: TGCGCCAGCAGCCGGGACGGGGAGCTGTTTTTT; D: .; size: few; J: TRBJ2-2; V: TRBV5-1
CDR3: CSVAEGARTDTQYF; DNA: TGCAGCGTCGCGGAGGGGGCACGCACAGATACGCAGTATTTT; D: .; size: .; J: TRBJ2-3; V: TRBV29-1
CDR3: CASSGGTGTGYTF; DNA: TGTGCCAGCAGCGGAGGGACAGGGACCGGCTACACCTTC; D: TRBD1; size: few; J: TRBJ1-2; V: TRBV5-6
CDR3: CASSGQPNTEAFF; DNA: TGTGCCAGCAGTGGACAGCCGAACACTGAAGCTTTCTTT; D: .; size: .; J: TRBJ1-1; V: TRBV6-4
CDR3: CASGGQLHNEQFF; DNA: TGCGCCAGCGGGGGACAGTTGCACAATGAGCAGTTCTTC; D: TRBD1; size: few; J: TRBJ2-1; V: TRBV5-1
CDR3: CASSFRDRDEQYF; DNA: TGTGCCAGCAGCTTCCGGGACAGAGACGAGCAGTACTTC; D: TRBD1; size: .; J: TRBJ2-7; V: TRBV5-4
CDR3: CASSSGQGGYQPQHF; DNA: TGCGCCAGCAGCTCTGGACAGGGGGGATATCAGCCCCAGCATTTT; D: TRBD1; size: .; J: TRBJ1-5; V: TRBV4-1
CDR3: CASSPHRVSYGYTF; DNA: TGTGCCAGTAGTCCCCACAGGGTTTCCTATGGCTACACCTTC; D: .; size: .; J: TRBJ1-2; V: TRBV19
CDR3: CASSLDGASYNSPLHF; DNA: TGTGCCAGCAGTTTAGATGGGGCGTCCTATAATTCACCCCTCCACTTT; D: .; size: .; J: TRBJ1-6; V: TRBV28
CDR3: CASSIVGMGRTRAGELFF; DNA: TGTGCCAGTAGTATTGTTGGGATGGGGCGAACTCGGGCCGGGGAGCTGTTTTTT; D: .; size: .; J: TRBJ2-2; V: TRBV19
CDR3: CASSSGGTEAFF; DNA: TGCGCCAGCAGCTCGGGGGGTACTGAAGCTTTCTTT; D: .; size: few; J: TRBJ1-1; V: TRBV5-1
CDR3: CASSLGRETDTQYF; DNA: TGCGCCAGCAGCTTGGGTCGGGAGACAGATACGCAGTATTTT; D: .; size: few; J: TRBJ2-3; V: TRBV5-1
CDR3: CATSDYGTGGASEQYF; DNA: TGTGCCACCAGTGACTACGGGACAGGGGGCGCCTCCGAGCAGTACTTC; D: TRBD1; size: .; J: TRBJ2-7; V: TRBV24-1
CDR3: CASSDEQGKAPLHF; DNA: TGTGCCAGCAGTGATGAACAGGGCAAGGCTCCCCTCCACTTT; D: .; size: few; J: TRBJ1-6; V: TRBV2
CDR3: CASSLARGGNSPLHF; DNA: TGTGCCAGCAGCTTGGCCCGCGGGGGTAATTCACCCCTCCACTTT; D: .; size: once; J: TRBJ1-6; V: TRBV5-5
CDR3: CATSKSGGEPQHF; DNA: TGTGCCACCAGCAAGTCGGGGGGGGAGCCCCAGCATTTT; D: .; size: .; J: TRBJ1-5; V: TRBV24-1
CDR3: CASSLDREVGNTIYF; DNA: TGCGCCAGCAGCCTAGACAGGGAGGTGGGAAACACCATATATTTT; D: TRBD1; size: once; J: TRBJ1-3; V: TRBV4-1
CDR3: CSPGGVYEQYF; DNA: TGCAGCCCCGGAGGAGTCTACGAGCAGTACTTC; D: .; size: .; J: TRBJ2-7; V: TRBV29-1
CDR3: CASSYRQGNSPLHF; DNA: TGTGCCAGCAGTTACAGGCAGGGAAATTCACCCCTCCACTTT; D: .; size: .; J: TRBJ1-6; V: TRBV6-5
CDR3: CASSFLQGATTEAFF; DNA: TGTGCCAGCAGTTTTCTCCAGGGGGCGACCACTGAAGCTTTCTTT; D: TRBD1; size: few; J: TRBJ1-1; V: TRBV28
CDR3: CASSLGRDRVGEQYF; DNA: TGCGCCAGCAGCTTGGGTCGGGACAGGGTAGGCGAGCAGTACTTC; D: TRBD1; size: .; J: TRBJ2-7; V: TRBV5-1
CDR3: CASSVDSGDSSYNEQFF; DNA: TGTGCCAGCAGCGTAGATTCGGGGGACAGCTCCTACAATGAGCAGTTCTTC; D: .; size: .; J: TRBJ2-1; V: TRBV9
CDR3: CASSLQQGAPKVELFF; DNA: TGCGCCAGCAGCTTGCAACAGGGGGCCCCTAAGGTAGAACTGTTTTTT; D: TRBD1; size: .; J: TRBJ1-4; V: TRBV5-1
CDR3: CAISDRNTEAFF; DNA: TGTGCCATCAGTGACAGGAACACTGAAGCTTTCTTT; D: .; size: .; J: TRBJ1-1; V: TRBV10-3
CDR3: CASSPRQGARNEQFF; DNA: TGTGCCAGCAGCCCGCGACAGGGGGCTCGCAATGAGCAGTTCTTC; D: TRBD1; size: .; J: TRBJ2-1; V: TRBV9
CDR3: CASSLDRFAGANVLTF; DNA: TGTGCCAGCAGCTTAGATCGTTTCGCTGGGGCCAACGTCCTGACTTTC; D: .; size: few; J: TRBJ2-6; V: TRBV11-2
CDR3: CASSPESVSTEAFF; DNA: TGTGCCAGCTCACCGGAGAGCGTCTCAACTGAAGCTTTCTTT; D: .; size: .; J: TRBJ1-1; V: TRBV18
CDR3: CASSPYPGSQPQHF; DNA: TGTGCCAGCAGCCCATATCCAGGGTCCCAGCCCCAGCATTTT; D: .; size: once; J: TRBJ1-5; V: TRBV3-1/TRBV3-2
CDR3: CASGLGIGPMNTEAFF; DNA: TGTGCCAGCGGACTAGGGATAGGGCCCATGAACACTGAAGCTTTCTTT; D: .; size: .; J: TRBJ1-1; V: TRBV9
CDR3: CASSREGVQGGYGYTF; DNA: TGTGCCAGCTCACGGGAGGGAGTTCAAGGAGGCTATGGCTACACCTTC; D: .; size: .; J: TRBJ1-2; V: TRBV18
CDR3: CASSQSGQAAGNTIYF; DNA: TGCGCCAGCAGCCAAAGCGGACAGGCGGCTGGAAACACCATATATTTT; D: TRBD1; size: once; J: TRBJ1-3; V: TRBV5-1
CDR3: CASSVSQVNSPLHF; DNA: TGTGCCAGCAGTGTAAGTCAGGTTAATTCACCCCTCCACTTT; D: .; size: .; J: TRBJ1-6; V: TRBV2
CDR3: CASSSPSGGGTDTQYF; DNA: TGTGCCAGCAGCTCTCCCTCGGGGGGCGGCACAGATACGCAGTATTTT; D: .; size: .; J: TRBJ2-3; V: TRBV9
CDR3: CASSYMDRGTQYF; DNA: TGTGCCAGCAGTTACATGGACAGGGGCACCCAGTACTTC; D: TRBD1; size: .; J: TRBJ2-5; V: TRBV6-5
CDR3: CAGTPGESTDTQYF; DNA: TGTGCCGGCACCCCGGGGGAGAGCACAGATACGCAGTATTTT; D: .; size: .; J: TRBJ2-3; V: TRBV10-3
CDR3: CASSFEGNQPQHF; DNA: TGTGCCAGCAGCTTCGAGGGAAATCAGCCCCAGCATTTT; D: .; size: .; J: TRBJ1-5; V: TRBV11-2
CDR3: CASRGRDQPQHF; DNA: TGTGCCAGTAGAGGGAGGGATCAGCCCCAGCATTTT; D: .; size: .; J: TRBJ1-5; V: TRBV19
CDR3: CASSYGRGGFNEQFF; DNA: TGTGCCAGCAGTTACGGGCGGGGGGGTTTCAATGAGCAGTTCTTC; D: TRBD2; size: .; J: TRBJ2-1; V: TRBV6-5
CDR3: CATSTDWTENYGYTF; DNA: TGTGCCACCAGCACCGACTGGACAGAAAACTATGGCTACACCTTC; D: .; size: .; J: TRBJ1-2; V: TRBV15
CDR3: CAMGTSGAYEQYF; DNA: TGTGCCATGGGGACTAGCGGAGCCTACGAGCAGTACTTC; D: TRBD2; size: .; J: TRBJ2-7; V: TRBV10-3
CDR3: CASSQTRRGYGYTF; DNA: TGTGCCAGCAGCCAGACGAGGAGGGGCTATGGCTACACCTTC; D: .; size: .; J: TRBJ1-2; V: TRBV6-5
CDR3: CASSVDGQGLQETQYF; DNA: TGTGCCAGCAGCGTAGACGGACAGGGGCTCCAAGAGACCCAGTACTTC; D: TRBD1; size: .; J: TRBJ2-5; V: TRBV9
CDR3: CASSSGVEGYEQYF; DNA: TGTGCCAGCAGCTCCGGGGTTGAGGGTTACGAGCAGTACTTC; D: .; size: .; J: TRBJ2-7; V: TRBV11-2
CDR3: CASSRGTGFNYGYTF; DNA: TGTGCCAGCAGCAGAGGGACAGGGTTTAACTATGGCTACACCTTC; D: .; size: .; J: TRBJ1-2; V: TRBV21-1
CDR3: CASSDDRKAGELFF; DNA: TGTGCCAGCAGTGACGACAGAAAAGCCGGGGAGCTGTTTTTT; D: .; size: .; J: TRBJ2-2; V: TRBV2
CDR3: CASSLGTPAGKQFF; DNA: TGTGCCAGCAGCTTAGGGACTCCTGCTGGGAAGCAGTTCTTC; D: .; size: .; J: TRBJ2-1; V: TRBV11-3
CDR3: CASSPDGTGAQGTFF; DNA: TGTGCCAGCAGCCCTGATGGTACAGGGGCGCAGGGGACTTTCTTT; D: TRBD1; size: .; J: TRBJ1-1; V: TRBV28
CDR3: CASSPSDRPYGYTF; DNA: TGTGCCAGCAGCCCATCGGACAGGCCGTATGGCTACACCTTC; D: TRBD1; size: .; J: TRBJ1-2; V: TRBV3-1/TRBV3-2
CDR3: CAVPGQGEVNYGYTF; DNA: TGTGCCGTTCCGGGACAGGGGGAAGTGAACTATGGCTACACCTTC; D: TRBD1; size: .; J: TRBJ1-2; V: TRBV7-9
CDR3: CASAAGPGDTQYF; DNA: TGTGCCAGCGCTGCGGGGCCGGGAGATACGCAGTATTTT; D: .; size: .; J: TRBJ2-3; V: TRBV6-5
CDR3: CASRRTGQTYGYTF; DNA: TGTGCCAGCAGGCGGACGGGACAGACCTATGGCTACACCTTC; D: TRBD1; size: .; J: TRBJ1-2; V: TRBV27